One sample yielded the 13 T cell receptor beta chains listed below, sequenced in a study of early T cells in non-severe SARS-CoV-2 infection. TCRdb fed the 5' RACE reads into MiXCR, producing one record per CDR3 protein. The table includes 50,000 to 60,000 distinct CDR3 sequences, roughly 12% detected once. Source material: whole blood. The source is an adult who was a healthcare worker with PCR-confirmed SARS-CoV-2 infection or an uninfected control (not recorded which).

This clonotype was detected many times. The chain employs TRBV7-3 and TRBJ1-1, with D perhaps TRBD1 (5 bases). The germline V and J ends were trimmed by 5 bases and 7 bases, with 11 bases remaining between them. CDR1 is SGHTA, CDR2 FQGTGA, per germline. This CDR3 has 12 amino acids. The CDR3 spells CASSPGTGEAFF. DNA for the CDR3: TGTGCCAGCAGCCCGGGGACCGGTGAAGCTTTCTTT.

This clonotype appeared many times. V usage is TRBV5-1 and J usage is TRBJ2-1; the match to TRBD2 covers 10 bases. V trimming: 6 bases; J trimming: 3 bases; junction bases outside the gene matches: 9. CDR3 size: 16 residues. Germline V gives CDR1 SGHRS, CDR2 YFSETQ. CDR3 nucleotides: TGCGCCAGCACCCTTGGAGGGACTAGCGACTACAATGAGCAGTTCTTC. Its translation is CASTLGGTSDYNEQFF.

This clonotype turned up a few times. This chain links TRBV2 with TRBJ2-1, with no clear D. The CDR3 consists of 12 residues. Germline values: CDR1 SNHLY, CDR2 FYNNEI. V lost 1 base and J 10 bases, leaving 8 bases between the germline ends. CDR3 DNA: TGTGCCAGCAGTGAAGATTGGGCGGAGCAGTTCTTC. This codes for CASSEDWAEQFF.

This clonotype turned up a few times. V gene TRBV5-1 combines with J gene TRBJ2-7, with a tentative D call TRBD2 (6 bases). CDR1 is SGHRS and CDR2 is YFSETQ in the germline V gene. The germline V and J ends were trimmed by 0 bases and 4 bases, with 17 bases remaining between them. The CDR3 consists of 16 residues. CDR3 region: CASSLEKGGSFYEQYF. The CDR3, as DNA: TGCGCCAGCAGCTTGGAGAAGGGAGGAAGTTTTTACGAGCAGTACTTC.

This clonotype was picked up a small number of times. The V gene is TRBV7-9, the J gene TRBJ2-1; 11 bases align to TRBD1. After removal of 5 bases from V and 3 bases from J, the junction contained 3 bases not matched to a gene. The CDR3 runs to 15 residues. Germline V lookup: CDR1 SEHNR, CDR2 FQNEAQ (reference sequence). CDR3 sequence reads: CASSEGQGDYNEQFF. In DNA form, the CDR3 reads TGTGCCAGCAGCGAGGGACAGGGGGACTACAATGAGCAGTTCTTC.

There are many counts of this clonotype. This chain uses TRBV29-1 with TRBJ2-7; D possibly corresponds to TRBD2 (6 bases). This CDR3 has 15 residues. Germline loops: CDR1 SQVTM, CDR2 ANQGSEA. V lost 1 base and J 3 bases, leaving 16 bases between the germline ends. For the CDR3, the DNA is TGCAGCGTTGAAGGTCGCCGACATAGCGGCTACGAGCAGTACTTC. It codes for CSVEGRRHSGYEQYF.

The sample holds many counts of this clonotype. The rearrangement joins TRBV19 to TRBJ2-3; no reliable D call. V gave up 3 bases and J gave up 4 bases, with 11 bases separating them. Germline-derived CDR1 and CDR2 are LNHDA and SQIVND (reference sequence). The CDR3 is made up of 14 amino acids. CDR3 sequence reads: CASSIPGSADTQYF. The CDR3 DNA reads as TGTGCCAGTAGTATTCCAGGCTCCGCAGATACGCAGTATTTT.

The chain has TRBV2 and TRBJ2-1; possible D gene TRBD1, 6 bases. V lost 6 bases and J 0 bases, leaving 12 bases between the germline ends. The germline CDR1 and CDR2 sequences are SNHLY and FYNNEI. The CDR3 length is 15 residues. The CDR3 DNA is TGTGCCAGCAGGAGGGACACGAGCTCCTACAATGAGCAGTTCTTC. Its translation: CASRRDTSSYNEQFF.

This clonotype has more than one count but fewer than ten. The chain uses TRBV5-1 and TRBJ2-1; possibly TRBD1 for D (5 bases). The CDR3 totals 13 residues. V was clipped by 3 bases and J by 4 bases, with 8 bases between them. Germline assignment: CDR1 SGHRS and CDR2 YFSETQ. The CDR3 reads CASSYTGYNEQFF. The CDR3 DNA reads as TGCGCCAGCAGCTACACAGGTTACAATGAGCAGTTCTTC.

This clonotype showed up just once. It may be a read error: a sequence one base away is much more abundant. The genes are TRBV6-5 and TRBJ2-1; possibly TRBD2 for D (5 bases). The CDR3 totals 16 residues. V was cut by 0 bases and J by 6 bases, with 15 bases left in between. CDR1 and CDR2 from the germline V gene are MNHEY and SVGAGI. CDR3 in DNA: TGTGCCAGCAGTTACTCGAACCTAGCAATCATCAATGAGCAGTTCTTC. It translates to CASSYSNLAIINEQFF.

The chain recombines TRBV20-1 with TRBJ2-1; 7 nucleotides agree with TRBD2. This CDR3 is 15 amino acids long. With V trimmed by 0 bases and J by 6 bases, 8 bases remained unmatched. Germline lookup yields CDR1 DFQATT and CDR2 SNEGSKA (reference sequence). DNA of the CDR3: TGCAGTGCTAGAGATTACGGGAGGCGAACCAATGAGCAGTTCTTC. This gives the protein CSARDYGRRTNEQFF.

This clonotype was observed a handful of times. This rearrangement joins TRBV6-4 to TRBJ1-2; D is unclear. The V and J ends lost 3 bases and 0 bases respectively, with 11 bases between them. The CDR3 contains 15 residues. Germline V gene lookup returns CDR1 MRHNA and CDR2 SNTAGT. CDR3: CASSEGQPANYGYTF. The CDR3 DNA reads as TGTGCCAGCAGTGAAGGGCAGCCAGCTAACTATGGCTACACCTTC.

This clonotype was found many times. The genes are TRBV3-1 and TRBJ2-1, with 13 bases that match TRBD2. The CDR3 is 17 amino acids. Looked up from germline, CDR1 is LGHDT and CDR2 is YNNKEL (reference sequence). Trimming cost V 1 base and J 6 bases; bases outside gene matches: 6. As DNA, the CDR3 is TGTGCCAGCAGCCAAGGTTCGGGACTAGCGGGACGCAATGAGCAGTTCTTC. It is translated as CASSQGSGLAGRNEQFF.